This entry lists 16 T cell receptor beta chains sequenced from one sample in a study of shared clonotypes between healthy human individuals. Clones were read by immunoSEQ multiplex PCR, and TCRdb kept only the in-frame ones, dropping some. The table shows some 2.4 million clones, with 80% to 95% occurring only once. The sequenced sample was naive CD4+ T cells from PBMCs. Sample subset: CD45RA+ positively selected. The receptor set was obtained from a man between 18 and 35 years old in good health. Some clones in this sample may be carry-over from other donors' samples.

The chain uses TRBV5-4 and TRBJ2-2, with 11 bases lining up with TRBD1. The V segment lost 2 bases and the J segment 7 bases; nucleotides outside the gene matches: 4. The germline gives CDR1 SGHNT, CDR2 YYREEE (reference sequence). The CDR3 sequence is 15 residues long. The DNA of the CDR3 is TGTGCCAGCAGCTTAGGACAGGGGGCCGGCGGGGAGCTGTTTTTT. It specifies CASSLGQGAGGELFF.

The chain employs TRBV2 and TRBJ2-2; D ambiguous. This CDR3 has 14 residues. Per germline, CDR1 SNHLY and CDR2 FYNNEI. Trimming left V 6 bases short and J 3 bases short, with 11 bases between. Written as DNA, the CDR3 is TGTGCCAGCAGAGACACTCGGGACACCGGGGAGCTGTTTTTT. It translates to CASRDTRDTGELFF.

V gene TRBV28 combines with J gene TRBJ1-1, with D perhaps matching TRBD1 (6 bases). Germline V lookup: CDR1 MDHEN, CDR2 SYDVKM. V lost 3 bases and J 7 bases, leaving 12 bases between the germline ends. The CDR3 covers 13 residues. In DNA, the CDR3 is TGTGCCAGCAGTTTCGGCGGACAGAATGAAGCTTTCTTT. Amino acids: CASSFGGQNEAFF. Based on the CDR3 plus reference TRBV28 and TRBJ1-1, the full variable domain is DVKVTQSSRYLVKRTGEKVFLECVQDMDHENMFWYRQDPGLGLRLIYFSYDVKMKEKGDIPEGYSVSREKKERFSLILESASTNQTSMYLCASSFGGQNEAFFGQGTRLTVV.

This chain connects TRBV30 to TRBJ2-3, with 9 bases aligning to TRBD1. Germline CDR1 GTSNPN, CDR2 SVGIG (reference sequence). V was pared by 0 bases and J by 4 bases, with 8 bases of the junction left unmatched. This CDR3 has 16 amino acids. CDR3 DNA: TGTGCCTGGAGTGTACGCGGGACAGGGAGTCCAGATACGCAGTATTTT. The encoded protein is CAWSVRGTGSPDTQYF.

The chain carries TRBV6-6 and TRBJ1-1, with unresolved D. Germline V gene sequence: CDR1 MNHNY, CDR2 SVGAGI (reference sequence). The V gene lost 0 bases and the J gene lost 10 bases, with 12 bases spanning the gap. The CDR3 length is 13 residues. CDR3 sequence: CASSYSPGPGAFF. For the CDR3, the DNA is TGTGCCAGCAGTTACTCGCCAGGCCCGGGAGCTTTCTTT.

The chain combines TRBV4-3 with TRBJ2-7, with D tentatively TRBD1 (7 bases). The length of the CDR3 is 16 residues. The V gene lost 3 bases and the J gene lost 1 base, with 16 bases spanning the gap. CDR1 is LGHNA, CDR2 YSLEER, per germline. In DNA, the CDR3 is TGCGCCAGCAGCCAGTCTACCGCAGGGGGGTCCTACGAGCAGTACTTC. Protein product: CASSQSTAGGSYEQYF.

This clone was counted a single time. V is TRBV7-9 and J is TRBJ2-1; D ambiguous. Trimming pared 4 bases from V and 6 bases from J, leaving 10 bases between. The CDR3 covers 13 residues. The germline CDR1 and CDR2 sequences are SEHNR and FQNEAQ (reference sequence). CDR3 amino acids: CASSWSQGNEQFF. The CDR3 region has the DNA TGTGCCAGCAGCTGGAGTCAAGGCAATGAGCAGTTCTTC.

V usage is TRBV27 and J usage is TRBJ1-2; TRBD1 matches at 7 bases. CDR1 MNHEY and CDR2 SMNVEV come from the germline V gene (reference sequence). Trimming removed 3 bases from V and 7 bases from J; junction bases left unmatched: 11. The CDR3 loop spans 15 amino acids. Written as DNA, the CDR3 is TGTGCCAGCAGTTTTCACGGACAGGCTGGGGGTGGCTACACCTTC. As protein: CASSFHGQAGGGYTF.

The V call is TRBV9, the J call TRBJ2-1, with no clear D. V was pared by 0 bases and J by 6 bases, with 16 bases between. Germline V CDR1 and CDR2: SGDLS, YYNGEE. The CDR3 totals 16 residues. The DNA of the CDR3 is TGTGCCAGCAGCGTAGTGGGCTTTCCCTCTTCCAATGAGCAGTTCTTC. Protein sequence: CASSVVGFPSSNEQFF.

This clone was recorded only once. The V call is TRBV5-4, the J call TRBJ2-1; 7 bases are shared with TRBD2. V lost 1 base and J lost 3; bases outside the gene matches: 4. The CDR3 spans 15 residues. Germline values: CDR1 SGHNT, CDR2 YYREEE (reference sequence). The CDR3, as DNA: TGTGCCAGCAGCTTGTCGGCTAGCGGCTACAATGAGCAGTTCTTC. It encodes CASSLSASGYNEQFF.

The chain combines TRBV4-2 with TRBJ2-3; 11 bases line up with TRBD2. The germline V gene has CDR1 LGHNA and CDR2 YNFKEQ. With V trimmed by 0 bases and J by 0 bases, 14 bases remained unmatched. This CDR3 contains 21 residues. CDR3 amino acids: CASSQDRGTSGQGYSTDTQYF. CDR3 nucleotides: TGTGCCAGCAGCCAAGATCGCGGGACTAGCGGCCAAGGATATAGCACAGATACGCAGTATTTT.

The rearrangement uses TRBV5-1 and TRBJ2-3; D is ambiguous. CDR3 length: 15 amino acids. Per the germline V gene, CDR1 is SGHRS and CDR2 is YFSETQ. V was clipped by 1 base and J by 4 bases, with 13 bases between them. Written as DNA, the CDR3 is TGCGCCAGCAGCTTGATGGTCGGGCTGTCAGATACGCAGTATTTT. This sequence encodes CASSLMVGLSDTQYF.

The rearrangement links TRBV7-9 to TRBJ1-5; tentatively, D is TRBD1 (6 bases). Germline V gene sequence: CDR1 SEHNR, CDR2 FQNEAQ (reference sequence). V was trimmed by 3 bases and J by 2 bases, leaving 11 bases between them. CDR3 length: 15 amino acids. This CDR3 is CASSLGGDGNQPQHF. CDR3 nucleotide sequence: TGTGCCAGCAGCTTGGGGGGCGATGGCAATCAGCCCCAGCATTTT.

The rearrangement joins TRBV27 to TRBJ2-3; D unclear. The CDR3 runs 14 residues. Trimming removed 3 bases from V and 3 bases from J, with 10 bases in between. Germline CDR1 reads MNHEY; CDR2 reads SMNVEV (reference sequence). The CDR3 loop reads CASSLWSLTDTQYF. CDR3 in DNA: TGTGCCAGCAGTTTGTGGAGTTTGACAGATACGCAGTATTTT.

This chain joins TRBV4-1 and TRBJ2-7; 8 bases agree with TRBD2. Germline CDR1 MGHRA, CDR2 YSYEKL. CDR3 length: 16 residues. The V and J ends lost 0 bases and 7 bases, in that order; junction bases with no gene match: 11. CDR3 sequence reads: CASSQEGFGTRLEQYF. As DNA, the CDR3 is TGCGCCAGCAGCCAAGAAGGGTTTGGGACTAGGTTGGAGCAGTACTTC.

The V call is TRBV6-5, the J call TRBJ1-3; D is possibly TRBD1 (5 bases). The CDR3 spans 16 residues. The germline CDR1 and CDR2 sequences are MNHEY and SVGAGI. V was clipped by 2 bases and J by 3 bases, with 14 bases between them. The CDR3 coding sequence is TGTGCCAGCAGTTACCGTCAGGGAGTGGATGGAAACACCATATATTTT. It translates to CASSYRQGVDGNTIYF.